A selection of T cell receptor beta chains follows, all from one sample in a study of cytomegalovirus exposure and HLA in healthy donors. Sequencing was performed with immunoSEQ multiplex PCR; in TCRdb, only in-frame clones are kept and a portion is missing. The data show about 190,000 clones, approximately 85% seen once. The sequencing sample was made of PBMCs. Receptors were obtained from a woman under 30 in good health and CMV-seronegative. Each CDR3 is given with its conserved first and last residue. Fields, in order: J gene, V gene, D gene, clone size, CDR3 DNA, CDR3 protein. D genes are given only for firm matches. The size field is filled for only some rows; it gives once, few, many or a size class.

>TRBJ2-2|TRBV9|NA|NA
TGTGCCAGCAGCCCCACCAGACTCCCCGGGGAGCTGTTTTTT
CASSPTRLPGELFF
>TRBJ2-1|TRBV18|TRBD2|NA
TGTGCCAGCTCACCAGGGACTAGCGGGGGGAATGAGCAGTTCTTC
CASSPGTSGGNEQFF
>TRBJ1-1|TRBV18|TRBD1|NA
TGTGCCAGCTCACCCTCGGACAGGGACACTGAAGCTTTCTTT
CASSPSDRDTEAFF
>TRBJ2-7|TRBV7-3|NA|NA
TGTGCCAGCAGCTTAACAGGCGGCTCCCCGAGCTCCTACGAGCAGTACTTC
CASSLTGGSPSSYEQYF
>TRBJ2-7|TRBV9|TRBD2|NA
TGTGCCAGCAGCGCGGGACTAGCGGCTACCTACGAGCAGTACTTC
CASSAGLAATYEQYF
>TRBJ2-7|TRBV7-9|TRBD1|NA
TGTGCCAGCAGCTTAGCAGGGGGCATAGACGAGCAGTACTTC
CASSLAGGIDEQYF
>TRBJ1-5|TRBV19|NA|NA
TGTGCCAGTAGTTTCCTCGGGGGGCCCCAGCATTTT
CASSFLGGPQHF
>TRBJ2-3|TRBV19|TRBD1|NA
TGTGCCAGTAGTTCTGGACAGGCCACAGATACGCAGTATTTT
CASSSGQATDTQYF
>TRBJ1-1|TRBV13|NA|NA
TGTGCCAGCAGCCCCGGGTCATTGGGAGCTTTCTTT
CASSPGSLGAFF
>TRBJ1-1|TRBV9|NA|NA
TGTGCCAGCAGCGTAGGATCGGGTCACCGGGGCACTGAAGCTTTCTTT
CASSVGSGHRGTEAFF
>TRBJ1-6|TRBV21-1|NA|NA
TGTGCCAGAAGTACCTACAGGGGGCGGGATAATTCACCCCTCCACTTT
CARSTYRGRDNSPLHF
>TRBJ2-5|TRBV6-6|TRBD1|NA
TGTGCCAGCAGCTCCCCAGGGCAGGGGGAAGAGACCCAGTACTTC
CASSSPGQGEETQYF
>TRBJ2-3|TRBV5-1|NA|NA
TGCGCCAGCAGCTTGAGCCAATCCACAGATACGCAGTATTTT
CASSLSQSTDTQYF
>TRBJ1-1|TRBV5-1|TRBD1|NA
TGCGCCAGCAGCTTGGTAATGGGACAGGGAGATTTGAACACTGAAGCTTTCTTT
CASSLVMGQGDLNTEAFF
>TRBJ2-2|TRBV9|NA|NA
TGTGCCAGCAGCTGGCAGGGAATCAACCCGTCTGGAACCGGGGAGCTGTTTTTT
CASSWQGINPSGTGELFF
>TRBJ2-1|TRBV5-4|NA|NA
TGTGCCAGCAGCTTGTCCACAGGAAAGTCACACAATGAGCAGTTCTTC
CASSLSTGKSHNEQFF
>TRBJ2-7|TRBV19|TRBD2|NA
TGTGCCAGTAAAGGTCTAGCGGGAGCCTACGAGCAGTACTTC
CASKGLAGAYEQYF
>TRBJ2-5|TRBV2|NA|NA
TGTGCCAGCGGTACCCTGGAGGGTCGAGTGGAGACCCAGTACTTC
CASGTLEGRVETQYF
>TRBJ2-7|TRBV25-1|TRBD1|NA
TGTGCCAGCATCAGAGGGACAGGGAGAACCTACGAGCAGTACTTC
CASIRGTGRTYEQYF
>TRBJ2-7|TRBV29-1|TRBD1|NA
TGCAGCGTTACAGGGGGCGGAGTGAACGAGCAGTACTTC
CSVTGGGVNEQYF
>TRBJ2-7|TRBV7-9|TRBD2|NA
TGTGCCAGCAGCGCGTCGACTAGCGGCGAGCAGTACTTC
CASSASTSGEQYF
>TRBJ2-7|TRBV5-1|TRBD1|few
TGCGCCAGCTCCCGGGACAGGGGAGACGAGCAGTACTTC
CASSRDRGDEQYF
>TRBJ2-1|TRBV7-2|NA|NA
TGTGCCAGCAGCTCCCGGAGGGAATTCTACAATGAGCAGTTCTTC
CASSSRREFYNEQFF
>TRBJ2-5|TRBV7-3|NA|NA
TGTGCCAGCAGCCCCTTAAGCGGTGAGACCCAGTACTTC
CASSPLSGETQYF
>TRBJ1-2|TRBV19|TRBD1|many
TGTGCCACTCTGGACAGGGCTTACTATGGCTACACCTTC
CATLDRAYYGYTF
>TRBJ1-1|TRBV6-6|NA|NA
TGTGCCAGCAGTCCGCAGACAGGGAACACTGAAGCTTTCTTT
CASSPQTGNTEAFF
>TRBJ2-2|TRBV11-3|NA|NA
TGTGCCAGCAGCGCGTTCGGGAGAACGAACACCGGGGAGCTGTTTTTT
CASSAFGRTNTGELFF
>TRBJ2-1|TRBV27|TRBD1|NA
TGTGCCAGCAGTTTAGGGGACAGATACAATGAGCAGTTCTTC
CASSLGDRYNEQFF
>TRBJ1-4|TRBV19|NA|NA
TGTGCCAGTAGTATAGGTCAGGGTGGAGAAAAACTGTTTTTT
CASSIGQGGEKLFF
>TRBJ1-1|TRBV19|TRBD1|NA
TGTGCCAGTAAGTACAGGACAGGGGTCACTGAAGCTTTCTTT
CASKYRTGVTEAFF
>TRBJ1-5|TRBV27|NA|few
TGTGCCAGCAGGAGGGAACCCTATAGCAATCAGCCCCAGCATTTT
CASRREPYSNQPQHF